The 30 T cell receptor beta chains presented below share a single source sample, sequenced in a study of lymphopenia after photon versus proton radiotherapy. The repertoire was sequenced with immunoSEQ multiplex PCR; TCRdb's copy has only in-frame clones and lacks some. The data show tens of thousands of clones, with around four fifths seen just once and over 25% held by the top ten. Sequenced material: peripheral blood, taken from a patient treated with photon-based radiotherapy. The source of these receptors is a man in his forties or fifties with gastric cancer.

In its sample, this clone was seen a few times. V and J are TRBV2 and TRBJ2-2; 9 bases match TRBD2. This CDR3 has 14 amino acids. Germline V gene sequence: CDR1 SNHLY, CDR2 FYNNEI. Germline trimming cut 4 bases from V and 6 bases from J; bases unmatched to any gene: 3. CDR3 region: CASSGAGGAGELFF. CDR3 nucleotides: TGTGCCAGCAGTGGAGCGGGAGGAGCCGGGGAGCTGTTTTTT.

This clone was seen only a few times. The chain is built from TRBV28 and TRBJ1-2; no definite D call. There are 12 residues in the CDR3. With 2 bases removed from V and 9 bases from J, the gap between germline ends came to 10 bases. In germline, CDR1 is MDHEN, CDR2 SYDVKM. The CDR3 bases are TGTGCCAGCAGTTTAGGGTCTCAAAGCTACACCTTC. It is translated as CASSLGSQSYTF.

The rearrangement links TRBV29-1 to TRBJ2-1, with 11 positions matching TRBD2. Germline assignment: CDR1 SQVTM and CDR2 ANQGSEA. J lost 9 bases, V lost 6 bases, and 7 bases had no gene match. The CDR3 contains 13 residues. The CDR3 reads CSVASGTSGEQFF. CDR3 coding DNA: TGCAGCGTGGCCTCAGGGACTAGCGGTGAGCAGTTCTTC.

V is TRBV5-1 and J is TRBJ2-1; D not certain. V dropped 0 bases and J dropped 8 bases, with 3 bases sitting between them. This CDR3 spans 11 amino acids. CDR1 SGHRS and CDR2 YFSETQ come from the germline V gene. The CDR3 DNA reads TGCGCCAGCAGCTTGGCGTATGAGCAGTTCTTC. The encoded protein is CASSLAYEQFF.

The chain employs TRBV27 and TRBJ2-7, with D perhaps being TRBD1 or TRBD2 (5 bases each). Trimming shortened V by 6 bases and J by 5 bases, and 17 bases separated the two germline ends. Germline CDR1 reads MNHEY; CDR2 reads SMNVEV (reference sequence). CDR3 size: 14 residues. The CDR3 DNA follows: TGTGCCAGCAGGAAGACACCGAGGGGCGACGAGCAGTACTTC. It codes for CASRKTPRGDEQYF.

V gene TRBV27 combines with J gene TRBJ2-7, with TRBD1 identical over 7 bases. This CDR3 comprises 15 residues. Germline CDR1 and CDR2: MNHEY and SMNVEV (reference sequence). The junction had 5 bases not matched to a gene; V was cut back by 3 bases and J by 0 bases. In DNA form, the CDR3 reads TGTGCCAGCAGTTTCTATGGACAGGCCTCCTACGAGCAGTACTTC. Its translation: CASSFYGQASYEQYF.

The chain carries TRBV11-2 and TRBJ1-1; 9 bases match TRBD1. This CDR3 has 16 residues. In germline, CDR1 is SGHAT, CDR2 FQNNGV. Trimming removed 2 bases from V and 2 bases from J; junction bases left unmatched: 6. In DNA form, the CDR3 reads TGTGCCAGCAGCTTAATCCCGGGACAGGGAAACACTGAAGCTTTCTTT. Protein product: CASSLIPGQGNTEAFF.

The chain recombines TRBV19 with TRBJ2-5; TRBD2 matches 10 bases. This CDR3 has 13 residues. Germline V gene data show CDR1 as LNHDA and CDR2 as SQIVND (reference sequence). The junction had 5 bases not matched to a gene; V was cut back by 8 bases and J by 5 bases. This chain's CDR3 is CASGGLARETQYF. The CDR3 coding sequence is TGTGCCAGTGGGGGACTAGCGCGTGAGACCCAGTACTTC.

The chain is built from TRBV25-1 and TRBJ1-1; D remains unclear. CDR3 length equals 15 residues. Germline CDR1 MGHDK, CDR2 SYGVNS. The V end lost 3 bases, the J end lost 4 bases, and 15 bases lay between the germline ends. The CDR3 nucleotides are TGTGCCAGCAGTGATTATCTCACTTTGACCACTGAAGCTTTCTTT. It codes for CASSDYLTLTTEAFF.

This clone was seen more than once but under ten times. The gene calls are TRBV7-2 and TRBJ1-4; 8 bases agree with TRBD1. Per the germline V gene, CDR1 is SGHTA and CDR2 is FQGNSA. The CDR3 extends over 13 amino acids. Trimming removed 2 bases from V and 8 bases from J; junction bases left unmatched: 1. Written as DNA, the CDR3 is TGTGCCAGCAGCTTAACAGGGGGGGAAAAACTGTTTTTT. It yields the protein CASSLTGGEKLFF.

This chain joins TRBV25-1 and TRBJ2-7; D not certain. The CDR3 extends over 11 amino acids. The V gene lost 4 bases and the J gene lost 3 bases, with 4 bases spanning the gap. CDR1 MGHDK and CDR2 SYGVNS come from the germline V gene. The CDR3: CASSGLYEQYF. The CDR3 bases are TGTGCCAGCAGTGGCCTCTACGAGCAGTACTTC.

The chain carries TRBV6-1 and TRBJ1-5; D is unresolved. CDR1 is MNHNS, CDR2 SASEGT, per germline. V lost 10 bases and J 2 bases, leaving 9 bases between the germline ends. This CDR3 has 12 amino acids. The CDR3 sequence: CATSSGNQPQHF. CDR3 DNA sequence: TGTGCCACCTCATCAGGCAATCAGCCCCAGCATTTT.

This clone occurred once. The chain is built from TRBV11-2 and TRBJ2-7; tentatively, D is TRBD1 (5 bases). From germline, CDR1 is SGHAT and CDR2 FQNNGV. The V end lost 0 bases, the J end lost 5 bases, and 11 bases lay between the germline ends. The CDR3 has 14 amino acids. The CDR3 DNA is TGTGCCAGCAGCTTAGAGGCAGGGTTCAACGAGCAGTACTTC. The encoded protein is CASSLEAGFNEQYF.

This chain links TRBV19 with TRBJ1-3; D possibly corresponds to TRBD1 (5 bases). The CDR3 extends over 14 amino acids. V gave up 7 bases and J gave up 2 bases, with 12 bases separating them. CDR1 is LNHDA, CDR2 SQIVND, per germline (reference sequence). Written as DNA, the CDR3 is TGTGCCAGTACGACCGGGACGACTGGAAACACCATATATTTT. Translation gives CASTTGTTGNTIYF.

J is TRBJ2-1 and V is TRBV6-6; D may be TRBD1 (6 bases). Germline assignment: CDR1 MNHNY and CDR2 SVGAGI (reference sequence). This CDR3 is 13 amino acids long. With 2 bases removed from V and 9 bases from J, the gap between germline ends came to 11 bases. The CDR3 loop reads CASSYQGSGEQFF. CDR3 in DNA: TGTGCCAGCAGTTACCAGGGGAGTGGTGAGCAGTTCTTC.

V and J are TRBV6-1 and TRBJ2-7; no definite D call. The CDR3 is made up of 12 amino acids. The V gene's germline CDR1 is MNHNS and CDR2 SASEGT. V lost 6 bases to trimming and J lost 3 bases, with 9 bases between them. The chain's CDR3 is CASRGSYYEQYF. Here the CDR3 DNA reads TGTGCCAGCAGGGGTTCTTACTACGAGCAGTACTTC.

V and J are TRBV6-6 and TRBJ2-2; D unclear. Trimming pared 2 bases from V and 0 bases from J, leaving 7 bases between. In germline, CDR1 is MNHNY, CDR2 SVGAGI (reference sequence). The CDR3 loop spans 15 amino acids. CDR3 in amino acids: CASSYTPANTGELFF. The CDR3 DNA reads TGTGCCAGCAGTTACACCCCCGCGAACACCGGGGAGCTGTTTTTT.

The chain recombines TRBV19 with TRBJ2-7; TRBD1 or TRBD2 may be the D gene (5 bases each). Germline loops: CDR1 LNHDA, CDR2 SQIVND (reference sequence). The CDR3 extends over 14 amino acids. Trimming took off 5 bases at V and 3 bases at J, with 14 bases between the two ends. The CDR3 reads CASSSGPWSYEQYF. In DNA form, the CDR3 reads TGTGCCAGTAGTTCGGGACCGTGGAGCTACGAGCAGTACTTC.

In its sample, this clone was seen once. V is TRBV5-1 and J is TRBJ2-1, with 7 bases aligning to TRBD2. J was trimmed by 8 bases and V by 4 bases; bases with no gene match: 12. Germline V gives CDR1 SGHRS, CDR2 YFSETQ. There are 15 residues in the CDR3. CDR3 protein: CASSLLGGSEHEQFF. The CDR3 DNA sequence: TGCGCCAGCAGCCTACTGGGAGGGTCGGAGCATGAGCAGTTCTTC. Using reference TRBV5-1 and TRBJ2-1 for the parts outside the CDR3, the full variable domain is KAGVTQTPRYLIKTRGQQVTLSCSPISGHRSVSWYQQTPGQGLQFLFEYFSETQRNKGNFPGRFSGRQFSNSRSEMNVSTLELGDSALYLCASSLLGGSEHEQFFGPGTRLTVL.

In this sample, this clone turned up a few times. The V gene is TRBV5-8, the J gene TRBJ1-2, with 7 bases matching TRBD1. The V gene's germline CDR1 is SGHTS and CDR2 YDEGEE. After removal of 0 bases from V and 4 bases from J, the junction contained 0 bases not matched to a gene. This CDR3 has 13 residues. In nucleotides, the CDR3 is TGTGCCAGCAGCTTGGGGACAGGCTATGGCTACACCTTC. It is translated as CASSLGTGYGYTF.

In its sample, this clone was seen a few times. V usage is TRBV23-1 and J usage is TRBJ2-1, with TRBD2 identical over 7 bases. TRBV23-1 is reported as an ORF; its role is uncertain. V was pared by 7 bases and J by 4 bases, with 7 bases of the junction left unmatched. The CDR3 spans 14 residues. The CDR3 is CASTNGGVYNEQFF. The CDR3 DNA reads TGCGCCAGCACTAATGGGGGGGTTTACAATGAGCAGTTCTTC.

The CDR3 reads CASSQEVVMNTEAFF. CDR3 coding DNA: TGCGCCAGCAGCCAAGAGGTAGTGATGAACACTGAAGCTTTCTTT. This rearrangement joins TRBV4-3 to TRBJ1-1; no firm D call. The CDR3 sequence is 15 residues long. The V and J ends lost 0 bases and 0 bases respectively, with 8 bases between them. The V gene's germline CDR1 is LGHNA and CDR2 YSLEER.

The chain links TRBV5-1 to TRBJ1-1, with 7 positions matching TRBD1. The junction had 7 bases not matched to a gene; V was cut back by 4 bases and J by 1 base. Germline CDR1 reads SGHRS; CDR2 reads YFSETQ. The CDR3 totals 15 residues. The CDR3 region is CASSPTGARNTEAFF. The CDR3 DNA reads TGCGCCAGCAGCCCCACAGGGGCTCGGAACACTGAAGCTTTCTTT.

This clone was observed many times. At one end the junction does not follow the germline gene, possibly because of a read error. The genes are TRBV2 and TRBJ1-2; TRBD1 might be the D (5 bases). The CDR3 covers 11 residues. Germline V CDR1 and CDR2: SNHLY, FYNNEI. The CDR3, as DNA: TGCGCTGCGCAGGGATCCTATGGCTACACCTTC. As protein: CAAQGSYGYTF.

The V and J genes are TRBV2 and TRBJ2-3, with TRBD2 as a possible D gene (5 bases). V was pared by 6 bases and J by 2 bases, with 15 bases between. The CDR3 covers 15 residues. Germline CDR1 is SNHLY and CDR2 is FYNNEI. The CDR3 spells CASRELGLITDTQYF. The CDR3 coding sequence is TGTGCCAGCAGGGAACTCGGACTGATCACAGATACGCAGTATTTT.

The chain couples TRBV2 to TRBJ2-3; 8 nucleotides line up with TRBD2. J lost 3 bases, V lost 5 bases, and 7 bases had no gene match. Germline V gives CDR1 SNHLY, CDR2 FYNNEI. The CDR3 runs to 15 residues. The CDR3 loop reads CASSRAAGETDTQYF. The CDR3 region has the DNA TGTGCCAGCAGTAGGGCAGCGGGAGAGACAGATACGCAGTATTTT. Drawing the rest from reference TRBV2 and TRBJ2-3, the complete variable domain is EPEVTQTPSHQVTQMGQEVILRCVPISNHLYFYWYRQILGQKVEFLVSFYNNEISEKSEIFDDQFSVERPDGSNFTLKIRSTKLEDSAMYFCASSRAAGETDTQYFGPGTRLTVL.

Written as DNA, the CDR3 is TGTGCCTGGAGTGTAAACTTGGCATCCCCCGCCCCCACTGAAGCTTTCTTT. Translated: CAWSVNLASPAPTEAFF. The chain joins TRBV30 to TRBJ1-1, with D hard to call. The CDR3 has 17 amino acids. V was trimmed by 0 bases and J by 4 bases, leaving 21 bases between them. CDR1 is GTSNPN and CDR2 is SVGIG in the germline V gene (reference sequence). Full variable domain (outside the CDR3, taken from reference TRBV30 and TRBJ1-1): SQTIHQWPATLVQPVGSPLSLECTVEGTSNPNLYWYRQAAGRGLQLLFYSVGIGQISSEVPQNLSASRPQDRQFILSSKKLLLSDSGFYLCAWSVNLASPAPTEAFFGQGTRLTVV.

The J gene is TRBJ1-1, the V gene TRBV4-1; no firm D call. Germline V gene data show CDR1 as MGHRA and CDR2 as YSYEKL. V was pared by 3 bases and J by 0 bases, with 11 bases between. The CDR3 totals 15 residues. CDR3 bases: TGCGCCAGCAGCCATGCCTACTTCCTGAACACTGAAGCTTTCTTT. This encodes CASSHAYFLNTEAFF.

V is TRBV7-8 and J is TRBJ2-2, with D perhaps TRBD1 (5 bases). Germline values: CDR1 SGHVS, CDR2 FQNEAQ. The CDR3 has 15 residues. Trimming stripped 5 bases from V and 6 bases from J, with 16 bases between. DNA of the CDR3: TGTGCCAGCAGCCAAGGGGCCAGGGCGTCCGGGGAGCTGTTTTTT. Its translation: CASSQGARASGELFF.

The V call is TRBV2, the J call TRBJ2-5, with TRBD2 identical over 9 bases. V dropped 6 bases and J dropped 3; count of bases not matched to a gene: 5. The germline V gene encodes CDR1 SNHLY and CDR2 FYNNEI. The CDR3 length is 14 residues. This chain's CDR3 is CASSLASGKETQYF. DNA of the CDR3: TGTGCCAGCAGCTTAGCTAGCGGGAAAGAGACCCAGTACTTC.